These T cell receptor beta chains were read from a single sample in a study of identical twins. Each CDR3 protein is one row after TCRdb ran MiXCR on the 5' RACE reads. The sample carries a few hundred thousand distinct CDR3 sequences, about 8.5% recorded once. This sample also belongs to another study, concerning yellow fever vaccine responses in identical twins.

Sequences were obtained from CD8+ T cells sorted from blood. The receptors come from a woman aged 18 to 35 in good health. Both conserved end residues are part of each CDR3. A D gene is named only where the DNA matches it firmly. Where a row states a size, it is once, few, many or the class of an expanded clone; other rows omit it.

cdr3_aa: CASSGPGLAYNEQFF
cdr3_nt: TGTGCCAGCAGTGGACCGGGACTAGCATACAATGAGCAGTTCTTC
cdr3_length: 15
v_call: TRBV12-3/TRBV12-4
clone_size: many
d_call: TRBD2
j_call: TRBJ2-1

cdr3_aa: CASSPDWRLDF
cdr3_nt: TGTGCCAGCAGCCCGGACTGGCGGTTGGACTTC
cdr3_length: 11
v_call: TRBV7-9
clone_size: NA
d_call: NA
j_call: TRBJ2-5

cdr3_aa: CASSQDPVDSAYEQYF
cdr3_nt: TGCGCCAGCAGCCAAGACCCAGTGGACTCTGCCTACGAGCAGTACTTC
cdr3_length: 16
v_call: TRBV4-3
clone_size: many
d_call: NA
j_call: TRBJ2-7

cdr3_aa: CSARGLRVSSYEQYF
cdr3_nt: TGCAGTGCTCGAGGGCTGCGCGTCAGCTCCTACGAGCAGTACTTC
cdr3_length: 15
v_call: TRBV20-1
clone_size: NA
d_call: NA
j_call: TRBJ2-7

cdr3_aa: CAISLRDGTYEQYF
cdr3_nt: TGTGCCATCAGCCTCCGGGACGGAACCTACGAGCAGTACTTC
cdr3_length: 14
v_call: TRBV10-3
clone_size: NA
d_call: NA
j_call: TRBJ2-7

cdr3_aa: CASSPGLAGGPYNEQFF
cdr3_nt: TGTGCCAGCAGTCCAGGGCTAGCGGGAGGGCCCTACAATGAGCAGTTCTTC
cdr3_length: 17
v_call: TRBV12-3/TRBV12-4
clone_size: many
d_call: TRBD2
j_call: TRBJ2-1

cdr3_aa: CSARDDRGLPYTEAFF
cdr3_nt: TGCAGTGCTAGAGATGACAGGGGGCTACCCTACACTGAAGCTTTCTTT
cdr3_length: 16
v_call: TRBV20-1
clone_size: few
d_call: TRBD1
j_call: TRBJ1-1

cdr3_aa: CASRQGSRVGTLGTDTQYF
cdr3_nt: TGTGCCAGCAGGCAAGGTTCAAGAGTGGGGACCCTTGGCACAGATACGCAGTATTTT
cdr3_length: 19
v_call: TRBV4-2
clone_size: many
d_call: NA
j_call: TRBJ2-3

cdr3_aa: CSVDGLAVDEQFF
cdr3_nt: TGCAGCGTTGATGGACTAGCAGTCGATGAGCAGTTCTTC
cdr3_length: 13
v_call: TRBV29-1
clone_size: many
d_call: TRBD2
j_call: TRBJ2-1

cdr3_aa: CASSYGEPIPLNYEQYF
cdr3_nt: TGTGCCAGCAGTTACGGAGAACCAATACCTCTCAACTACGAGCAGTACTTC
cdr3_length: 17
v_call: TRBV6-2/TRBV6-3
clone_size: few
d_call: NA
j_call: TRBJ2-7

cdr3_aa: CSVVRDSPYEQYF
cdr3_nt: TGCAGCGTTGTCCGGGACAGCCCCTACGAGCAGTACTTC
cdr3_length: 13
v_call: TRBV29-1
clone_size: many
d_call: TRBD1
j_call: TRBJ2-7

cdr3_aa: CASRVGTGTYNEQFF
cdr3_nt: TGTGCCAGCAGGGTAGGGACAGGAACGTACAATGAGCAGTTCTTC
cdr3_length: 15
v_call: TRBV28
clone_size: NA
d_call: TRBD1
j_call: TRBJ2-1

cdr3_aa: CASSLSQGPPTDTQYF
cdr3_nt: TGTGCCAGCAGTTTATCACAGGGGCCCCCCACAGATACGCAGTATTTT
cdr3_length: 16
v_call: TRBV27
clone_size: NA
d_call: TRBD1
j_call: TRBJ2-3

cdr3_aa: CASSLGGGSTQYF
cdr3_nt: TGTGCCAGCAGTTTAGGTGGTGGGAGCACGCAGTATTTT
cdr3_length: 13
v_call: TRBV27
clone_size: NA
d_call: NA
j_call: TRBJ2-3

cdr3_aa: CASSPKRAYYNEQFF
cdr3_nt: TGTGCCAGCTCACCAAAGCGGGCTTACTACAATGAGCAGTTCTTC
cdr3_length: 15
v_call: TRBV18
clone_size: few
d_call: NA
j_call: TRBJ2-1

cdr3_aa: CASSLSTERAPYEQYF
cdr3_nt: TGTGCCAGCAGTTTATCCACAGAGCGGGCCCCCTACGAGCAGTACTTC
cdr3_length: 16
v_call: TRBV12-3/TRBV12-4
clone_size: NA
d_call: NA
j_call: TRBJ2-7

cdr3_aa: CSASLGEERETQYF
cdr3_nt: TGCAGTGCTAGTCTTGGAGAGGAGAGAGAGACCCAGTACTTC
cdr3_length: 14
v_call: TRBV20-1
clone_size: NA
d_call: NA
j_call: TRBJ2-5